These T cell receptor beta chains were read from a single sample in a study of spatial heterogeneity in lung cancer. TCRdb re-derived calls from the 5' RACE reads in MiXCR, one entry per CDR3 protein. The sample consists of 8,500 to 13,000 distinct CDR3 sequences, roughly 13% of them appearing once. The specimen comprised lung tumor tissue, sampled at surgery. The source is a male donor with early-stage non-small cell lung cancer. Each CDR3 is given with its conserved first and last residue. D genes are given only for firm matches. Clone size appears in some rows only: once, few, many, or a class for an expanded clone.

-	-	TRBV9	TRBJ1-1	CASSRDETEAFF	TGTGCCAGCAGCCGAGATGAAACAGAAGCTTTCTTT
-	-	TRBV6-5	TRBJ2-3	CASSYSLLDTQYF	TGTGCCAGCAGTTACTCATTATTGGATACGCAGTATTTT
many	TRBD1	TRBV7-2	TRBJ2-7	CASSGGTGSHEQYF	TGTGCCAGCAGCGGAGGGACAGGGTCCCACGAGCAGTACTTC
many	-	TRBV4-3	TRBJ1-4	CASSQDRGTKGEKLFF	TGCGCCAGCAGCCAAGACCGAGGCACAAAGGGTGAAAAACTGTTTTTT
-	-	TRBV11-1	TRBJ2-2	CASSRDFNTGELFF	TGTGCCAGCAGCAGGGACTTCAACACCGGGGAGCTGTTTTTT
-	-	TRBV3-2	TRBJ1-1	CASSLADRGGNGKAFF	TGTGCCAGCAGCCTAGCGGACAGGGGCGGGAATGGAAAAGCTTTCTTT
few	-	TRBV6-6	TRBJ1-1	CASNSGASTEAFF	TGTGCCAGCAACTCCGGAGCGAGCACTGAAGCTTTCTTT
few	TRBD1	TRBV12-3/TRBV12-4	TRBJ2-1	CASSRTGAGYNEQFF	TGTGCCAGCAGCAGAACAGGGGCGGGCTACAATGAGCAGTTCTTC
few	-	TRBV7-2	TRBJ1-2	CASSSTGYGYTF	TGTGCCAGCAGCTCGACCGGGTATGGCTACACCTTC
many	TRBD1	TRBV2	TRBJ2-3	CASTPGQGSEADTQYF	TGTGCCAGCACCCCGGGACAGGGGAGTGAAGCAGATACGCAGTATTTT
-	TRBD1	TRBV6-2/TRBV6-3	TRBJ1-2	CASRHDRVSGYTF	TGTGCCAGCAGACACGACAGGGTCTCTGGCTACACCTTC
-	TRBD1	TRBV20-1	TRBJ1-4	CSAYGQGNARNEKLFF	TGCAGTGCATATGGACAGGGAAACGCTAGAAATGAAAAACTGTTTTTT
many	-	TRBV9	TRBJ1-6	CASSVGRGFELPLHF	TGTGCCAGCAGCGTGGGACGCGGTTTCGAACTCCCCCTCCACTTT
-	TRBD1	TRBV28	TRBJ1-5	CASSPRQGFTNQPQHF	TGTGCCAGCAGTCCCCGACAGGGCTTTACCAATCAGCCCCAGCATTTT
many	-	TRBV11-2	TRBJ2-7	CASSWVPDSYEQYF	TGTGCCAGCAGCTGGGTCCCAGACTCCTACGAGCAGTACTTC
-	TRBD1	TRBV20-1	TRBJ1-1	CSARAWDRVNTEAFF	TGCAGTGCTAGAGCATGGGACAGGGTGAACACTGAAGCTTTCTTT
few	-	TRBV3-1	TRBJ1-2	CASSQELAGKGYTF	TGTGCCAGCAGCCAAGAGTTAGCAGGGAAAGGCTACACCTTC
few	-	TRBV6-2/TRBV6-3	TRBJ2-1	CASSPPQQQDNEQFF	TGTGCCAGCAGCCCCCCCCAGCAACAGGACAATGAGCAGTTCTTC
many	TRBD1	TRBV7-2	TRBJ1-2	CASSFLTRGLGHGYTF	TGTGCCAGCAGCTTCCTCACCAGGGGGCTAGGACATGGCTACACCTTC
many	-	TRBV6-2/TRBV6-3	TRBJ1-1	CASSYVQMNTEAFF	TGTGCCAGCAGTTACGTTCAGATGAACACTGAAGCTTTCTTT
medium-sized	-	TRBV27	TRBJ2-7	CASRGQPREQYF	TGTGCCAGCAGAGGGCAGCCACGCGAGCAGTACTTC
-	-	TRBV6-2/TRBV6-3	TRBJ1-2	CASSYGANRPYGYTF	TGTGCCAGCAGTTACGGGGCCAACAGGCCCTATGGCTACACCTTC